This T cell receptor beta chain was sequenced during a study of blood T cells in healthy people across ages. V lost 5 bases, J lost 6 bases, and 8 bases stayed unmatched. Germline V CDR1 and CDR2: MNHEY, SVGAGI. The CDR3 runs 14 residues. Together with a sample-barcoded 5' primer, a J-beta primer mix was included in a second PCR lasting about 6 to 11 cycles. TCRdb independently ran MiXCR on the 5' RACE reads; one entry per CDR3 protein. The sample records roughly 800,000 distinct CDR3 sequences, more than 45% being singletons. Findings and caveats of the study: Diversity of TCR beta correlated strongly with naive T cell percentage.

Concerning this clonotype: Its target is not known.

The V gene is TRBV6-5, the J gene TRBJ1-2; TRBD1 agrees at 8 bases. The sequenced material came from blood. The sequence was obtained from a man younger than 45 in good health. Written as DNA, the CDR3 is TGTGCCAGCAGTACAGGGGGAGGGCTAGATGGCTACACCTTC. Amino acid sequence: CASSTGGGLDGYTF.